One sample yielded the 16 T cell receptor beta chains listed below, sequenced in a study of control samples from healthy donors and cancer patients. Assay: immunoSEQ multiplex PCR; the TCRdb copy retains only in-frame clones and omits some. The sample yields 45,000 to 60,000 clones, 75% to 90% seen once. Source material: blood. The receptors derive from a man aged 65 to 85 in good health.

The CDR3 sequence is CSAQVSPRSDDNEQFF. The CDR3 nucleotides are TGCAGCGCTCAAGTCTCCCCAAGGAGCGACGACAATGAGCAGTTCTTC. This chain connects TRBV29-1 to TRBJ2-1, with unresolved D. In germline, CDR1 is SQVTM, CDR2 ANQGSEA. V lost 7 bases and J 5 bases, leaving 24 bases between the germline ends. The CDR3 length is 16 residues.

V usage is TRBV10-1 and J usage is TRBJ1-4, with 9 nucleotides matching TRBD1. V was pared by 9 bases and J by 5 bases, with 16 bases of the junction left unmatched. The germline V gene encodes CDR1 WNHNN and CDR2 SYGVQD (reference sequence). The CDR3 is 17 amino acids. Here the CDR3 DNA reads TGCGCCAGTCCTACCCCCGCGGCGGGACAGGGAAATGAAAAACTGTTTTTT. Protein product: CASPTPAAGQGNEKLFF.

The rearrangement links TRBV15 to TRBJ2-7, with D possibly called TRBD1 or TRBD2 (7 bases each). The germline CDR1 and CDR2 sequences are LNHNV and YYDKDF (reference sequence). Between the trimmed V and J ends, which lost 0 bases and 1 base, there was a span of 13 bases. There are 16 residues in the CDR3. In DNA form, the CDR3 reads TGTGCCACCAGCAGAGATATCAGGGGGGGATCCTACGAGCAGTACTTC. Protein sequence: CATSRDIRGGSYEQYF.

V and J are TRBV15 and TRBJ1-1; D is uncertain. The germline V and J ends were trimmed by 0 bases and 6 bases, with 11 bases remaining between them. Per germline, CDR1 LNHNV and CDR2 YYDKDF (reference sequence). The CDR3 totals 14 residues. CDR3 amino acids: CATSRDIGSPEAFF. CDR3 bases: TGTGCCACCAGCAGAGATATCGGGTCCCCTGAAGCTTTCTTT.

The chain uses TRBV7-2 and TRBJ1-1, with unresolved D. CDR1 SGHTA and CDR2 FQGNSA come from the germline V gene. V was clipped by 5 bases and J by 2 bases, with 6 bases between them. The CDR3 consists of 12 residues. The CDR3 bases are TGTGCCAGCAGCGACTTTAACACTGAAGCTTTCTTT. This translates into CASSDFNTEAFF.

DNA for the CDR3: TGTGCCAGCGGTAGTTTTACCGGGGAGCTGTTTTTT. It yields the protein CASGSFTGELFF. The genes are TRBV2 and TRBJ2-2; no reliable D call. Per germline, CDR1 SNHLY and CDR2 FYNNEI. Trimming took 8 bases from V and 5 from J, leaving 9 bases between them. The CDR3 is 12 residues long.

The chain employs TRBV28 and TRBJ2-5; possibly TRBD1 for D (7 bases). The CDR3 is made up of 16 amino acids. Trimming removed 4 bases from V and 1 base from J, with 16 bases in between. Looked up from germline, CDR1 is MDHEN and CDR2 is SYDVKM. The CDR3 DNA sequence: TGTGCCAGCAGTTCCTACAGGGGAGGAGGCCAAGAGACCCAGTACTTC. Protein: CASSSYRGGGQETQYF.

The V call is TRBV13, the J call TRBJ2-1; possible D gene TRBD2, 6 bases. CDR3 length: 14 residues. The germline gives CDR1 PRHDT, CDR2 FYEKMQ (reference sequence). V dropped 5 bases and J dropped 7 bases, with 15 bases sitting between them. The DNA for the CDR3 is TGTGCCAGCAGCCCACGGGCGGGGTCGAATGAGCAGTTCTTC. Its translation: CASSPRAGSNEQFF.

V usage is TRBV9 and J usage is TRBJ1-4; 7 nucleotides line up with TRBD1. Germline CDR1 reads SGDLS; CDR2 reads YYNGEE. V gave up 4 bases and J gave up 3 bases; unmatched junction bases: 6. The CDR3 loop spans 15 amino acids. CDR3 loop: CASSSSGTANEKLFF. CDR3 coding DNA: TGTGCCAGCAGCTCCTCCGGGACAGCTAATGAAAAACTGTTTTTT.

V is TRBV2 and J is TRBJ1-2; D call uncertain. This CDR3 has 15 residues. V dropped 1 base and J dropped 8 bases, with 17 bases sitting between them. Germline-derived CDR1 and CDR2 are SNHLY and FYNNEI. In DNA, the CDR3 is TGTGCCAGCAGTGAAGTTGGCGTGAGAAGGCCCGGCTACACCTTC. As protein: CASSEVGVRRPGYTF.

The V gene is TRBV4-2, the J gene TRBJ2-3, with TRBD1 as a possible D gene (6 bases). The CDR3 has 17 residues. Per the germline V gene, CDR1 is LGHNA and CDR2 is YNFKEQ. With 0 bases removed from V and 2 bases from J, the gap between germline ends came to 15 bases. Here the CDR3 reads CASSQEKAGQSTDTQYF. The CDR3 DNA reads TGTGCCAGCAGCCAAGAGAAGGCCGGACAGTCCACAGATACGCAGTATTTT.

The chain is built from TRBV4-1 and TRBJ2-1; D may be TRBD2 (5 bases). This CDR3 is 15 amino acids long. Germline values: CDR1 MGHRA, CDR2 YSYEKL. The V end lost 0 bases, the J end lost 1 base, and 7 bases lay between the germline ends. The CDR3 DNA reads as TGCGCCAGCAGCCAAGAGCGGGCATCCTACAATGAGCAGTTCTTC. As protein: CASSQERASYNEQFF.

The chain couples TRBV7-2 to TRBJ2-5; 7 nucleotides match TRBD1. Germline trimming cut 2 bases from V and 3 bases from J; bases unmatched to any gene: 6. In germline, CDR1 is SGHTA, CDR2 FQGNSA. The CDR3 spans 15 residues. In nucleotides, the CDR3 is TGTGCCAGCAGCTTATTAGAAACAGGGGAAGAGACCCAGTACTTC. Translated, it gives CASSLLETGEETQYF.

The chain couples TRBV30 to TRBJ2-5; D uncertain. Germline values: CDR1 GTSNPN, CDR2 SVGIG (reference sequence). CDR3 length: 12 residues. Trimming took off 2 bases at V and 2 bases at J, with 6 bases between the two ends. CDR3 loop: CAWSYVQETQYF. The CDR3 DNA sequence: TGTGCCTGGAGTTATGTACAAGAGACCCAGTACTTC. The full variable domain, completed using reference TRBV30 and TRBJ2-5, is SQTIHQWPATLVQPVGSPLSLECTVEGTSNPNLYWYRQAAGRGLQLLFYSVGIGQISSEVPQNLSASRPQDRQFILSSKKLLLSDSGFYLCAWSYVQETQYFGPGTRLLVL.

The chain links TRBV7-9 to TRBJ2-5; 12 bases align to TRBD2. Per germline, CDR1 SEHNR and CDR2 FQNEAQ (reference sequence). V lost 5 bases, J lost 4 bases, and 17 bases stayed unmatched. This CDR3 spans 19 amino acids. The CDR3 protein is CASSPGASGGAALGETQYF. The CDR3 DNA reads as TGTGCCAGCAGCCCCGGGGCTAGCGGGGGGGCTGCTTTAGGAGAGACCCAGTACTTC.

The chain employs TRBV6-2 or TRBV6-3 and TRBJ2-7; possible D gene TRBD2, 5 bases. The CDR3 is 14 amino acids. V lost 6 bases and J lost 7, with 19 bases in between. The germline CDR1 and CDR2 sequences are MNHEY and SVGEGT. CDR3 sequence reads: CASSQRLRTLEQYF. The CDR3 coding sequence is TGTGCCAGCAGCCAGAGGCTTCGGACTCTGGAGCAGTACTTC.